This TCR beta chain was recovered during a study of sequential checkpoint blockade in melanoma. Overall study context: Patients were randomized 1:1 to nivolumab-then-ipilimumab or ipilimumab-then-nivolumab first-line.

Sequenced by immunoSEQ multiplex PCR; TCRdb stores in-frame clones only, minus some. The data contain about 10,000 clones, more than 70% of them singletons. Treatment specified: randomized to nivolumab then ipilimumab (arm A) or the reverse (arm B). Patients had received no earlier DNA-damaging chemotherapy. There are 16 residues in the CDR3. The germline CDR1 and CDR2 sequences are SGHTA and FQGTGA. Trimming left V 2 bases short and J 4 bases short, with 14 bases between. This sample comprised CD8+ T cells sorted from blood (inferred from file names), obtained from a patient given nivolumab and ipilimumab in sequence. This chain joins TRBV7-3 and TRBJ2-2, with a tentative D call TRBD2 (5 bases). The origin of this receptor is a human donor with melanoma. The CDR3 nucleotides read TGTGCCAGCAGCTTAGATTTTAGCGAGGGCACCGGGGAGCTGTTTTTT. Residues: CASSLDFSEGTGELFF.